This T cell receptor (beta chain) came from a study of blood T cell repertoires in COVID-19. About the study: Samples representing acute and convalescent COVID-19 were sourced from the United States, Italy and Spain. In each case, the material was cDNA or gDNA derived from T cells, B-cell-depleted T cells, or PBMCs.

The V end lost 2 bases, the J end lost 4 bases, and 18 bases lay between the germline ends. The length of the CDR3 is 15 residues. Germline V gives CDR1 GTSNPN, CDR2 SVGIG (reference sequence). In the authors' workflow: Amplification with reference gene primers provided the estimates of nucleated cell counts. The repertoire was sequenced with immunoSEQ multiplex PCR; TCRdb's copy has only in-frame clones and lacks some. The V and J calls and clone size are taken from that table; D and trimming were inferred from the DNA. Of some 160,000 clones listed, about nine tenths are singletons. The chain employs TRBV30 and TRBJ2-7; tentative D call: TRBD1 (6 bases). The TCR comes from a man younger than 35 with COVID-19, enrolled during active disease. Material: peripheral blood. CDR3 region: CAWSPDRSGVYEQYF. The CDR3 DNA follows: TGTGCCTGGAGTCCTGACAGGTCGGGTGTATACGAGCAGTACTTC.